This is a list of T cell receptor beta chains from one sample in a study of graft-versus-host responses after intestinal transplantation. Profiled with immunoSEQ multiplex PCR; TCRdb holds only in-frame clones, not every one. The sample carries 70,000 to 80,000 clones, 90% recorded once. What these receptors recognize is not known. The material sequenced was unstimulated CD8+ T cells sorted from spleen or lymph node cells, taken before intestinal transplant. The source of these receptors is a human donor who received an intestinal transplant. Both conserved end residues are part of each CDR3. D genes are given only for firm matches.

v_call	d_call	j_call	cdr3_aa	cdr3_nt
TRBV6-5	-	TRBJ2-5	CASSLGETQYF	TGTGCCAGCAGTCTCGGAGAGACCCAGTACTTC
TRBV2	TRBD2	TRBJ2-7	CASSEGRLAGTYEQYF	TGTGCCAGCAGTGAAGGCCGACTAGCGGGGACCTACGAGCAGTACTTC
TRBV12-5	TRBD2	TRBJ2-1	CASGFDGLAGLSSYNEQFF	TGTGCTAGTGGTTTCGACGGACTAGCGGGGTTATCCTCCTACAATGAGCAGTTCTTC
TRBV5-4	TRBD1	TRBJ1-2	CASSSFLVQGVSGYTF	TGTGCCAGCAGCTCATTTTTGGTCCAGGGGGTGTCTGGCTACACCTTC
TRBV13	TRBD1	TRBJ1-2	CASSEETGRYGYTF	TGTGCCAGCAGCGAAGAGACAGGGAGGTATGGCTACACCTTC
TRBV9	-	TRBJ1-2	CASSANYGYTF	TGTGCCAGCAGCGCAAACTATGGCTACACCTTC
TRBV2	TRBD2	TRBJ2-1	CASRASGGALSYNEQFF	TGTGCCAGCAGGGCTAGCGGGGGGGCGTTATCCTACAATGAGCAGTTCTTC
TRBV9	TRBD1	TRBJ2-7	CASSVEGQGRDEQYF	TGTGCCAGCAGCGTAGAGGGACAGGGGAGGGACGAGCAGTACTTC
TRBV19	-	TRBJ1-1	CASSMFQNTEAFF	TGTGCCAGTAGTATGTTCCAGAACACTGAAGCTTTCTTT
TRBV15	TRBD2	TRBJ2-3	CATSRARSSGGFTDTQYF	TGTGCCACCAGCAGAGCCCGGAGTAGCGGGGGGTTCACAGATACGCAGTATTTT